Listed here are 23 T cell receptor beta chains from one sample, sequenced in a study of blood T cell repertoires in COVID-19. Generated by immunoSEQ multiplex PCR, the TCRdb table keeps only in-frame clones and is missing some. The sample consists of a few hundred thousand clones, 85% of them appearing once. Sequencing used PBMCs or T cells enriched from blood (not recorded which). Receptors originate from a woman between 45 and 65 years old who had recovered from COVID-19.

The chain combines TRBV7-6 with TRBJ2-3; TRBD2 is a possible D gene (6 bases). V was clipped by 1 base and J by 4 bases, with 15 bases between them. CDR1 and CDR2 (germline): SGHVS, FNYEAQ. The CDR3 consists of 16 residues. This CDR3 is CASSLDPSGSSDTQYF. The CDR3 DNA reads TGTGCCAGCAGCTTAGACCCCTCCGGGAGCTCAGATACGCAGTATTTT.

The chain joins TRBV7-2 to TRBJ1-2, with TRBD1 identical over 7 bases. CDR3 length: 15 residues. V was clipped by 6 bases and J by 2 bases; unmatched bases: 9. Per germline, CDR1 SGHTA and CDR2 FQGNSA. The CDR3 DNA reads TGTGCCAGCAGGCTTCATAAGACAGGGAACTATGGCTACACCTTC. The encoded protein is CASRLHKTGNYGYTF.

V gene TRBV7-9 combines with J gene TRBJ2-1; D is perhaps TRBD2 (5 bases). Germline values: CDR1 SEHNR, CDR2 FQNEAQ (reference sequence). The CDR3 spans 14 residues. Deletions cut 0 bases from V and 7 bases from J, with 10 bases between. In DNA, the CDR3 is TGTGCCAGCAGCTTAGCGGGAGAGTGGAATGAGCAGTTCTTC. Translated: CASSLAGEWNEQFF. The variable domain in full, with the rest retrieved from reference TRBV7-9 and TRBJ2-1, is DTGVSQNPRHKITKRGQNVTFRCDPISEHNRLYWYRQTLGQGPEFLTYFQNEAQLEKSRLLSDRFSAERPKGSFSTLEIQRTEQGDSAMYLCASSLAGEWNEQFFGPGTRLTVL.

The V call is TRBV5-6, the J call TRBJ1-1, with 7 bases lining up with TRBD1. This CDR3 comprises 16 residues. CDR1 and CDR2 from the germline V gene are SGHDT and YYEEEE. J gave up 1 base and V 2 bases, and 8 bases lay outside the gene matches. The CDR3 protein is CASSFMTGSGNTEAFF. DNA for the CDR3: TGTGCCAGCAGCTTTATGACAGGGAGTGGGAACACTGAAGCTTTCTTT.

A single count supports this clone. The chain is built from TRBV7-2 and TRBJ1-3; the D gene is possibly TRBD1 (6 bases). The length of the CDR3 is 17 residues. The germline V gene has CDR1 SGHTA and CDR2 FQGNSA. With 4 bases removed from V and 0 bases from J, the gap between germline ends came to 16 bases. CDR3 sequence: CASSSSGQGNSGNTIYF. CDR3 DNA sequence: TGTGCCAGCAGCTCATCCGGGCAGGGGAACTCTGGAAACACCATATATTTT.

The V call is TRBV4-2, the J call TRBJ2-1; TRBD2 aligns across 13 bases. The CDR3 has 16 amino acids. Germline values: CDR1 LGHNA, CDR2 YNFKEQ. Trimming cost V 4 bases and J 5 bases; bases outside gene matches: 5. CDR3 residues: CASSRPGLAGHNEQFF. The CDR3 DNA sequence: TGTGCCAGCAGCCGCCCGGGACTAGCGGGACACAATGAGCAGTTCTTC.

This rearrangement joins TRBV5-8 to TRBJ2-5; 8 bases fit TRBD1. The CDR3 is 14 residues long. CDR1 SGHTS and CDR2 YDEGEE come from the germline V gene. Germline trimming cut 0 bases from V and 4 bases from J; bases unmatched to any gene: 2. This chain's CDR3 is CASSLGQGAETQYF. The CDR3 coding sequence is TGTGCCAGCAGCTTGGGGCAGGGGGCAGAGACCCAGTACTTC.

The CDR3 region is CASSPGTENTEAFF. The CDR3 DNA sequence: TGTGCCAGCAGCCCCGGGACTGAGAACACTGAAGCTTTCTTT. The chain employs TRBV7-8 and TRBJ1-1; D is perhaps TRBD1 (5 bases). Trimming took off 5 bases at V and 1 base at J, with 11 bases between the two ends. The germline V gene encodes CDR1 SGHVS and CDR2 FQNEAQ. The CDR3 is 14 residues long.

The sample holds a few counts of this clone. This chain uses TRBV19 with TRBJ1-3; D perhaps matches TRBD1 (6 bases). The CDR3 is 14 residues long. V was cut by 6 bases and J by 0 bases, with 9 bases left in between. The germline V gene has CDR1 LNHDA and CDR2 SQIVND (reference sequence). The CDR3 nucleotides are TGTGCCAGTAGACAGGGCGTCTCTGGAAACACCATATATTTT. This translates into CASRQGVSGNTIYF. Filled out from reference TRBV19 and TRBJ1-3, the complete variable domain reads DGGITQSPKYLFRKEGQNVTLSCEQNLNHDAMYWYRQDPGQGLRLIYYSQIVNDFQKGDIAEGYSVSREKKESFPLTVTSAQKNPTAFYLCASRQGVSGNTIYFGEGSWLTVV.

V and J are TRBV5-1 and TRBJ2-1; 10 bases align to TRBD1. The junction had 3 bases not matched to a gene; V was cut back by 0 bases and J by 6 bases. The CDR3 is 15 amino acids. Germline V gives CDR1 SGHRS, CDR2 YFSETQ. The CDR3 nucleotides read TGCGCCAGCAGCTTGGAAGGGACAGGGGTCAATGAGCAGTTCTTC. It translates to CASSLEGTGVNEQFF.

This clone was detected only once. The gene calls are TRBV6-5 and TRBJ1-1, with D possibly matching TRBD1 (6 bases). The germline V gene has CDR1 MNHEY and CDR2 SVGAGI. This CDR3 region has 14 residues. Trimming took off 2 bases at V and 3 bases at J, with 10 bases between the two ends. The CDR3 sequence is CASSYQGLDTEAFF. The CDR3 nucleotides are TGTGCCAGCAGTTACCAGGGGCTGGACACTGAAGCTTTCTTT.

The rearrangement links TRBV4-1 to TRBJ1-2; D call uncertain. The CDR3 has 15 amino acids. Trimming took off 1 base at V and 1 base at J, with 10 bases between the two ends. Germline-derived CDR1 and CDR2 are MGHRA and YSYEKL. In DNA, the CDR3 is TGCGCCAGCAGCCAAGGACGGGAGAGTAACTATGGCTACACCTTC. This codes for CASSQGRESNYGYTF.

The rearrangement joins TRBV5-1 to TRBJ2-3, with D perhaps TRBD1 (5 bases). The V and J ends lost 1 base and 6 bases respectively, with 12 bases between them. CDR3 length: 14 amino acids. Germline V CDR1 and CDR2: SGHRS, YFSETQ. For the CDR3, the DNA is TGCGCCAGCAGCTTGTCAACAGGTCCGGATACGCAGTATTTT. The encoded protein is CASSLSTGPDTQYF.

V gene TRBV11-1 combines with J gene TRBJ2-3; D uncertain. Germline V gene lookup returns CDR1 SGHAT and CDR2 FQDESV (reference sequence). V was pared by 5 bases and J by 2 bases, with 11 bases between. The length of the CDR3 is 14 residues. The CDR3: CASSLPQNTDTQYF. The CDR3 DNA sequence: TGTGCCAGCAGCCTACCCCAAAACACAGATACGCAGTATTTT.

The genes are TRBV19 and TRBJ2-5; TRBD1 matches at 7 bases. The CDR3 has 14 amino acids. CDR1 LNHDA and CDR2 SQIVND come from the germline V gene (reference sequence). J was trimmed by 2 bases and V by 6 bases; bases with no gene match: 6. DNA for the CDR3: TGTGCCAGTAGCGAACGGACAGGTCAAGAGACCCAGTACTTC. Residues: CASSERTGQETQYF.

This clone has just one count. This sequence joins TRBV9 and TRBJ2-5, with D possibly TRBD1 on 5 matching bases. This CDR3 spans 14 amino acids. Trimming left V 0 bases short and J 4 bases short, with 10 bases between. In germline, CDR1 is SGDLS, CDR2 YYNGEE. The CDR3 nucleotides are TGTGCCAGCAGCGTAGGACCCCAGGGAGAGACCCAGTACTTC. This codes for CASSVGPQGETQYF.

The chain links TRBV6-5 to TRBJ1-6; a weak D match, TRBD1 (5 bases). Between the trimmed V and J ends, which lost 6 bases and 5 bases, there was a span of 8 bases. CDR3 length equals 13 residues. CDR1 is MNHEY and CDR2 is SVGAGI in the germline V gene. The CDR3 coding sequence is TGTGCCAGCAGGGGCAGGGATAATTCACCCCTCCACTTT. Its protein product is CASRGRDNSPLHF.

This sequence joins TRBV3-1 (or the pseudogene TRBV3-2) and TRBJ1-1; D is unclear. Trimming pared 5 bases from V and 1 base from J, leaving 8 bases between. This CDR3 comprises 13 residues. Looked up from germline, CDR1 is LGHDT and CDR2 is YNNKEL (reference sequence). This chain's CDR3 is CASSNIRNTEAFF. The CDR3 DNA reads TGTGCCAGCAGCAACATAAGGAACACTGAAGCTTTCTTT.

The rearrangement uses TRBV18 and TRBJ1-1; a weak D match, TRBD1 (5 bases). The CDR3 consists of 16 residues. V gave up 2 bases and J gave up 6 bases, with 19 bases separating them. The germline V gene encodes CDR1 KGHSH and CDR2 LQKENI. CDR3 in DNA: TGTGCCAGCTCACCAGAGTTAAAGGGGTCGGGTGCTGAAGCTTTCTTT. Amino acid sequence: CASSPELKGSGAEAFF.

The chain uses TRBV27 and TRBJ2-1; D gene uncertain. This CDR3 comprises 13 residues. The germline gives CDR1 MNHEY, CDR2 SMNVEV (reference sequence). Trimming cost V 3 bases and J 0 bases, with 3 bases left between them. This CDR3 reads CASSFNSYNEQFF. As DNA, the CDR3 is TGTGCCAGCAGTTTCAACTCCTACAATGAGCAGTTCTTC.

The V and J genes are TRBV5-6 and TRBJ1-1, with 7 nucleotides matching TRBD1. The CDR3 is made up of 14 amino acids. V shed 0 bases and J 6 bases; nucleotides not matched to a gene: 5. Looked up from germline, CDR1 is SGHDT and CDR2 is YYEEEE. The CDR3 region is CASSLGHRGPEAFF. In DNA form, the CDR3 reads TGTGCCAGCAGCTTGGGCCACAGGGGACCTGAAGCTTTCTTT.

In DNA, the CDR3 is TGTGCCAGCAGCTTGCCCGGGACAGCCAACTATGGCTACACCTTC. Protein sequence: CASSLPGTANYGYTF. The rearrangement uses TRBV5-6 and TRBJ1-2, with 7 positions matching TRBD1. In germline, CDR1 is SGHDT, CDR2 YYEEEE. The CDR3 extends over 15 amino acids. The V gene end was trimmed by 1 base and the J gene end by 2 bases; junction bases not matched to a gene: 5.

The chain carries TRBV5-1 and TRBJ1-2, with D possibly being TRBD1 (5 bases). Germline-derived CDR1 and CDR2 are SGHRS and YFSETQ. This CDR3 comprises 14 residues. Trimming stripped 0 bases from V and 4 bases from J, with 10 bases between. In DNA form, the CDR3 reads TGCGCCAGCAGCTTGGAGGGGAGGGGCTATGGCTACACCTTC. It translates to CASSLEGRGYGYTF. The whole variable domain, remainder taken from reference TRBV5-1 and TRBJ1-2, is KAGVTQTPRYLIKTRGQQVTLSCSPISGHRSVSWYQQTPGQGLQFLFEYFSETQRNKGNFPGRFSGRQFSNSRSEMNVSTLELGDSALYLCASSLEGRGYGYTFGSGTRLTVV.